Presented here are 26 T cell receptor beta chains from one specimen sequenced in a study of regulatory T cells in long-lasting Graves disease. The time point was: persistent/refractory GD, antithyroid drugs over 5 years with positive TRAb. RNA isolated from PBMCs was used to make the TCR library. Arm-PCR with iRepertoire HTBI primers amplified the CDR3 regions for these TCR beta libraries. MiXCR, run by TCRdb on the multiplex PCR reads, gives a single entry per CDR3 protein. The data hold fewer than 450,000 distinct CDR3 sequences, with 23% observed a single time. The sequences come from peripheral blood mononuclear cells (PBMCs), collected when the disease was refractory, from a patient treated with antithyroid drugs. Receptors were obtained from a female donor with Graves disease.

This clonotype was counted many times. The chain links TRBV28 to TRBJ2-7, with 9 bases aligning to TRBD2. CDR1 and CDR2 from the germline V gene are MDHEN and SYDVKM. This CDR3 comprises 17 residues. V dropped 8 bases and J dropped 6; count of bases not matched to a gene: 20. The CDR3 DNA follows: TGTGCCAGCGCCCTGGGGGGATCCGGGACTAGCTTTGGCGAGCAGTACTTC. Amino acids: CASALGGSGTSFGEQYF. Supplemented by reference TRBV28 and TRBJ2-7, the full variable domain reads DVKVTQSSRYLVKRTGEKVFLECVQDMDHENMFWYRQDPGLGLRLIYFSYDVKMKEKGDIPEGYSVSREKKERFSLILESASTNQTSMYLCASALGGSGTSFGEQYFGPGTRLTVT.

The rearrangement uses TRBV3-1 and TRBJ1-2; D is uncertain. CDR1 and CDR2 from the germline V gene are LGHDT and YNNKEL (reference sequence). V shed 1 base and J shed 1 base, with 10 bases lying between them. The CDR3 is 15 amino acids. CDR3 DNA: TGTGCCAGCAGCCAAGCCCCGCTGGGTAACTATGGCTACACCTTC. Translation: CASSQAPLGNYGYTF.

This clonotype was detected many times. The chain recombines TRBV12-3 or TRBV12-4 with TRBJ2-7; no reliable D call. V was clipped by 5 bases and J by 6 bases, with 8 bases between them. The CDR3 length is 11 residues. The CDR3 nucleotides read TGTGCCAGCAGTCGAATGACCGAGCAGTACTTC. As protein: CASSRMTEQYF.

The chain carries TRBV2 and TRBJ1-1; D is unresolved. CDR3 length: 13 amino acids. The germline CDR1 and CDR2 sequences are SNHLY and FYNNEI. Trimming took off 11 bases at V and 1 base at J, with 14 bases between the two ends. CDR3 amino acids: CAGEGLSNTEAFF. The CDR3 DNA reads as TGTGCCGGAGAAGGACTGTCGAACACTGAAGCTTTCTTT.

The sample holds many counts of this clonotype. The V gene is TRBV28, the J gene TRBJ2-2; 8 positions agree with TRBD2. The germline CDR1 and CDR2 sequences are MDHEN and SYDVKM. The ends lost 5 bases at V and 4 bases at J; junction bases unmatched: 18. There are 19 residues in the CDR3. The CDR3 is CASSAGGGSVKDITGELFF. The CDR3 region has the DNA TGTGCCAGCAGTGCCGGGGGGGGGTCGGTAAAGGACATCACCGGGGAGCTGTTTTTT.

There are many counts of this clonotype. The V gene is TRBV28, the J gene TRBJ1-5, with D possibly matching TRBD1 (6 bases). CDR1 MDHEN and CDR2 SYDVKM come from the germline V gene. The V gene lost 5 bases and the J gene lost 6 bases, with 11 bases spanning the gap. The CDR3 is 13 amino acids. Written as DNA, the CDR3 is TGTGCCAGCAGTGTAACAGGGCTTCAGCCCCAGCATTTT. Translating it yields CASSVTGLQPQHF.

The chain combines TRBV5-5 with TRBJ1-1, with D uncertain. This CDR3 has 16 residues. Trimming pared 0 bases from V and 1 base from J, leaving 13 bases between. CDR1 SGHKS and CDR2 YYEKEE come from the germline V gene (reference sequence). Written as DNA, the CDR3 is TGTGCCAGCAGCTTGGTTTCCCGGTCCGGGAACACTGAAGCTTTCTTT. Translating gives CASSLVSRSGNTEAFF.

This clonotype was picked up many times. This chain connects TRBV28 to TRBJ1-1; maybe TRBD1 (5 bases). Germline CDR1 MDHEN, CDR2 SYDVKM. The length of the CDR3 is 14 residues. V lost 5 bases and J 4 bases, leaving 14 bases between the germline ends. The chain's CDR3 is CASSHGGVGTEAFF. The CDR3 bases are TGTGCCAGCAGTCACGGGGGAGTAGGCACTGAAGCTTTCTTT.

This clonotype has ten or more counts. The V and J genes are TRBV28 and TRBJ2-7, with D uncertain. Trimming took 0 bases from V and 6 from J, leaving 6 bases between them. Germline CDR1 reads MDHEN; CDR2 reads SYDVKM. The CDR3 length is 12 residues. CDR3 DNA: TGTGCCAGCAGTTTATGGGTTACCGAGCAGTACTTC. This gives the protein CASSLWVTEQYF.

Note on this clonotype: The junction does not match germline at one end; this may be a read error. The chain couples TRBV5-1 to TRBJ2-7; 9 nucleotides agree with TRBD2. Germline CDR1 and CDR2: SGHRS and YFSETQ. The CDR3 totals 17 residues. CDR3 DNA: TGTGCCAGCAGGATTATGGCTAGCGGGGACGGGACATACGAGCAGTACTTC. Amino acids: CASRIMASGDGTYEQYF. Together with reference TRBV5-1 and TRBJ2-7, the CDR3 gives the full variable domain: KAGVTQTPRYLIKTRGQQVTLSCSPISGHRSVSWYQQTPGQGLQFLFEYFSETQRNKGNFPGRFSGRQFSNSRSEMNVSTLELGDSALYLCASRIMASGDGTYEQYFGPGTRLTVT.

This clonotype was observed at least ten times. The genes are TRBV28 and TRBJ1-1; no definite D call. Trimming stripped 5 bases from V and 6 bases from J, with 16 bases between. This CDR3 is built from 14 residues. CDR1 MDHEN and CDR2 SYDVKM come from the germline V gene. CDR3 sequence (DNA): TGTGCCAGCAGTCTAGGACGGCGATTCGCTGAAGCTTTCTTT. This codes for CASSLGRRFAEAFF.

V and J are TRBV6-2 or TRBV6-3 and TRBJ1-2; no clear D gene. The CDR3 consists of 12 residues. The V and J ends lost 6 bases and 8 bases respectively, with 13 bases between them. CDR1 and CDR2 from the germline V gene are MNHEY and SVGEGT. CDR3: CASSLDRRGYTF. Written as DNA, the CDR3 is TGTGCCAGCAGCTTGGACCGGAGGGGCTACACCTTC.

This clonotype was seen many times. V gene TRBV2 combines with J gene TRBJ1-1; no firm D call. Per the germline V gene, CDR1 is SNHLY and CDR2 is FYNNEI. The ends were cut back, 6 bases at V and 3 bases at J, with 11 bases in the middle. CDR3 size: 13 residues. CDR3 sequence: CASSERVYTEAFF. The DNA of the CDR3 is TGTGCCAGCAGCGAAAGGGTATACACTGAAGCTTTCTTT.

In its sample, this clonotype was seen a few times. J is TRBJ2-7 and V is TRBV27; the match to TRBD2 covers 10 bases. In germline, CDR1 is MNHEY, CDR2 SMNVEV (reference sequence). The V and J ends lost 6 bases and 5 bases, in that order; junction bases with no gene match: 10. The CDR3 contains 15 residues. For the CDR3, the DNA is TGTGCCAGCAGGGGTGCTAGCGGGAGCCCCCACGAGCAGTACTTC. Its protein product is CASRGASGSPHEQYF.

This clonotype appeared a few times. The rearrangement links TRBV20-1 to TRBJ1-2; no clear D gene. The CDR3 length is 12 residues. V gave up 3 bases and J gave up 4 bases, with 9 bases separating them. CDR1 is DFQATT and CDR2 is SNEGSKA in the germline V gene (reference sequence). This chain's CDR3 is CSARDPLYGYTF. For the CDR3, the DNA is TGCAGTGCTAGGGACCCTCTCTATGGCTACACCTTC.

This clonotype has just a few counts. The chain's CDR3 is CATKETGVSNQPQHF. The CDR3 DNA follows: TGTGCCACCAAAGAGACAGGGGTCAGCAATCAGCCCCAGCATTTT. The rearrangement joins TRBV10-3 to TRBJ1-5; 8 bases fit TRBD1. The germline V gene encodes CDR1 ENHRY and CDR2 SYGVKD. V shed 10 bases, J shed 1 base, and the junction held 9 bases outside the gene matches. CDR3 length: 15 amino acids.

The J gene is TRBJ2-5, the V gene TRBV7-9; 13 nucleotides line up with TRBD2. CDR1 SEHNR and CDR2 FQNEAQ come from the germline V gene (reference sequence). The CDR3 consists of 17 residues. V shed 5 bases and J 0 bases; nucleotides not matched to a gene: 6. The CDR3, as DNA: TGTGCCAGCAGCCGATCCACTAGCGGGAGGGACCAAGAGACCCAGTACTTC. Its protein product is CASSRSTSGRDQETQYF. Looking up the rest from reference TRBV7-9 and TRBJ2-5 gives the full variable domain: DTGVSQNPRHKITKRGQNVTFRCDPISEHNRLYWYRQTLGQGPEFLTYFQNEAQLEKSRLLSDRFSAERPKGSFSTLEIQRTEQGDSAMYLCASSRSTSGRDQETQYFGPGTRLLVL.

This clonotype was observed at least ten times. This chain uses TRBV10-3 with TRBJ2-4; 14 bases are a match to TRBD2. With 0 bases clipped from V and 3 bases from J, the junction kept 7 bases outside the gene matches. Germline V gives CDR1 ENHRY, CDR2 SYGVKD. The CDR3 is 19 amino acids. The CDR3 DNA follows: TGTGCCATCAGTGAGTCAAAGACTAGCGGGAGGGGAGTCAAAAACATTCAGTACTTC. Translated, it gives CAISESKTSGRGVKNIQYF.

This clonotype turned up a few times. This sequence joins TRBV28 and TRBJ1-5; 7 bases line up with TRBD1. CDR1 MDHEN and CDR2 SYDVKM come from the germline V gene. This CDR3 spans 17 amino acids. V lost 4 bases and J lost 1; bases outside the gene matches: 10. CDR3 amino acids: CASSSFSGTASNQPQHF. The DNA for the CDR3 is TGTGCCAGCAGTTCTTTCTCGGGGACAGCCAGCAATCAGCCCCAGCATTTT.

This clonotype was counted ten times or more. The chain carries TRBV20-1 and TRBJ2-5; 9 bases are a match to TRBD2. With 3 bases clipped from V and 5 bases from J, the junction kept 7 bases outside the gene matches. This CDR3 has 14 amino acids. CDR1 and CDR2 (germline): DFQATT, SNEGSKA (reference sequence). The CDR3 loop reads CSASILAGSETQYF. The CDR3 DNA reads TGCAGTGCTAGTATCCTAGCGGGAAGTGAGACCCAGTACTTC.

In its sample, this clonotype was seen a few times. This rearrangement joins TRBV30 to TRBJ1-2; no clear D. The germline V gene has CDR1 GTSNPN and CDR2 SVGIG (reference sequence). The CDR3 has 13 residues. Trimming pared 1 base from V and 7 bases from J, leaving 13 bases between. CDR3 sequence reads: CAWSAHTGSGYTF. CDR3 sequence (DNA): TGTGCCTGGAGTGCCCATACGGGTTCTGGCTACACCTTC.

The V call is TRBV7-2, the J call TRBJ1-2; tentatively, D is TRBD1 (5 bases). The germline V gene has CDR1 SGHTA and CDR2 FQGNSA. The CDR3 has 13 residues. This chain's CDR3 is CAISDGHHYGYTF. CDR3 nucleotide sequence: TGTGCGATCAGTGACGGACACCACTATGGCTACACCTTC.

This chain links TRBV29-1 with TRBJ2-5; D is perhaps TRBD1 (5 bases). CDR1 is SQVTM, CDR2 ANQGSEA, per germline. The CDR3 totals 14 residues. The V gene lost 2 bases and the J gene lost 4 bases, with 14 bases spanning the gap. CDR3 nucleotides: TGCAGCGTTGAACTGGGGCAGGACCCAGAGACCCAGTACTTC. Protein product: CSVELGQDPETQYF.

This sequence joins TRBV6-2 or TRBV6-3 and TRBJ2-7; TRBD1 might be the D (6 bases). CDR1 is MNHEY, CDR2 SVGEGT, per germline. Deletions cut 6 bases from V and 0 bases from J, with 15 bases between. This CDR3 contains 15 residues. CDR3 sequence reads: CASSRTDSSSYEQYF. Written as DNA, the CDR3 is TGTGCCAGCAGCAGAACGGACAGTAGCTCCTACGAGCAGTACTTC.

V is TRBV2 and J is TRBJ2-3; D remains unclear. The CDR3 length is 15 residues. The V and J ends lost 3 bases and 0 bases respectively, with 10 bases between them. Germline V gives CDR1 SNHLY, CDR2 FYNNEI. Here the CDR3 DNA reads TGTGCCAGCAGTGAGTACAGATCTAGCACAGATACGCAGTATTTT. Residues: CASSEYRSSTDTQYF.

This clonotype was observed once. Since a much larger clone is just one base distant, this may be a read error. This chain uses TRBV7-2 with TRBJ2-7; 9 bases fit TRBD2. Germline values: CDR1 SGHTA, CDR2 FQGNSA. The CDR3 is 15 residues long. Unmatched junction bases numbered 6, after V lost 6 bases and J lost 0 bases. DNA of the CDR3: TGTGCCAGCAGTCCTTCGGGACTAGCCTCCTACGAGCAGTACTTC. Amino acid sequence: CASSPSGLASYEQYF.